The entry below gives a single T cell receptor beta chain sequence along with its context. The target antigen is unknown. PCR employed 60 Vbeta and 13 Jbeta primers. Clones were read by immunoSEQ multiplex PCR, and TCRdb kept only the in-frame ones, dropping some. The sample comprises approximately 160,000 clones, approximately 80% of which are singletons, and approximately 6% rests with the top ten. The data were taken from a study of cytomegalovirus exposure and HLA in healthy donors. The study's findings and limits: V- and J-gene trimming in TCR beta was tied to a missense DCLRE1C variant by an analysis performed later.

Donors sampled were nominally healthy, though unrecorded immune exposures were likely. With 7 bases clipped from V and 4 bases from J, the junction kept 10 bases outside the gene matches. Germline assignment: CDR1 SQVTM and CDR2 ANQGSEA. This CDR3 is built from 15 residues. Sequenced material: PBMCs. The clonotype was recovered from a man aged 30 to 45 in good health and CMV-seropositive. The V call is TRBV29-1, the J call TRBJ2-5; 12 bases agree with TRBD1. The CDR3 region is CSGKGTGGFGETQYF. The CDR3 nucleotides are TGCAGCGGTAAGGGGACAGGGGGCTTCGGAGAGACCCAGTACTTC.